Detailed here is one T cell receptor (beta chain). CDR1 is MNHNY and CDR2 is SVGAGI in the germline V gene (reference sequence). V was pared by 6 bases and J by 2 bases, with 11 bases of the junction left unmatched. The CDR3 covers 16 residues. This sample stems from a study of blood T cell repertoires in COVID-19. Study-wide background: PBMCs, B-cell-depleted T cells, or T cells were the source of the cDNA or gDNA that made up the material.

Original data processing: For nucleated cells, counts were estimated from reference gene primer amplification. Produced via immunoSEQ multiplex PCR; TCRdb's table is partial and in-frame only. The V and J calls and the clone size are those of that table, but D and trimming were determined from the DNA. The sample has around 200,000 clones; around four fifths are singletons. In terms of age and location, participants ranged from roughly 18 to 100 years and lived in about two dozen US areas. Assignments of participants to cohorts depended upon their own reported clinical history. This TCR came from a man aged 40-49 years who had recovered from COVID-19. The sample taken for sequencing was PBMCs or T cells enriched from blood (not recorded which). The V call is TRBV6-6, the J call TRBJ1-2, with 8 bases fitting TRBD1. The CDR3 DNA sequence: TGTGCCAGCAGCGAGGGACAGGTCTATCTCAACTATGGCTACACCTTC. This gives the protein CASSEGQVYLNYGYTF.